These 27 T cell receptor beta chains originate from one sample sequenced in a study of shared clonotypes between healthy human individuals. Profiled with immunoSEQ multiplex PCR; TCRdb holds only in-frame clones, not every one. This sample carries 400,000 to 600,000 clones, around 79% of them seen once, and the ten largest clones take around 13%. The specimen sequenced was PBMCs. The receptors here all came from a woman aged 35 to 49 in good health. Some clones in this sample may be carry-over from other donors' samples.

This chain links TRBV5-4 with TRBJ2-7; tentative D call: TRBD1 (6 bases). Trimming cost V 1 base and J 4 bases, with 15 bases left between them. This CDR3 is built from 15 residues. From germline, CDR1 is SGHNT and CDR2 YYREEE (reference sequence). The CDR3 nucleotides are TGTGCCAGCAGCTTGCCGGGTGGCAGGGGTTACGAGCAGTACTTC. It yields the protein CASSLPGGRGYEQYF.

The chain employs TRBV7-2 and TRBJ2-7; possible D gene TRBD2, 6 bases. The germline V gene encodes CDR1 SGHTA and CDR2 FQGNSA. This CDR3 has 16 residues. V was pared by 3 bases and J by 2 bases, with 17 bases between. The CDR3 DNA is TGTGCCAGCAGCTTGGTGGCGGGATTGCCCACCTACGAGCAGTACTTC. Amino acid sequence: CASSLVAGLPTYEQYF.

Regarding this clone: This may be a read error, as it is one base from a much larger clone. The chain recombines TRBV2 with TRBJ2-3; 11 bases agree with TRBD1. Germline V gene data show CDR1 as SNHLY and CDR2 as FYNNEI. This CDR3 comprises 15 residues. With V trimmed by 4 bases and J by 10 bases, 10 bases remained unmatched. The CDR3 nucleotides are TGTGCCAGCAGTGGAGGACAGGGGGCGCTTGGTGCGCAGTATTTT. Protein product: CASSGGQGALGAQYF.

The CDR3 DNA is TGTGCCAGCAGCTTAAACCGGGACAGGGGCACCGGGGAGCTGTTTTTT. Protein product: CASSLNRDRGTGELFF. V gene TRBV7-3 combines with J gene TRBJ2-2; 10 bases match TRBD1. There are 16 residues in the CDR3. From germline, CDR1 is SGHTA and CDR2 FQGTGA. The ends lost 1 base at V and 4 bases at J; junction bases unmatched: 3.

The chain joins TRBV5-4 to TRBJ2-5, with TRBD2 identical over 10 bases. The CDR3 is 14 amino acids. Germline V gene data show CDR1 as SGHNT and CDR2 as YYREEE (reference sequence). The ends lost 4 bases at V and 5 bases at J; junction bases unmatched: 5. The CDR3 nucleotides are TGTGCCAGCAGCCCCCCTAGCGGGAGTGAGACCCAGTACTTC. Translation gives CASSPPSGSETQYF.

V usage is TRBV11-3 and J usage is TRBJ1-4, with a weak D call TRBD1 (6 bases). Trimming took 0 bases from V and 11 from J, leaving 19 bases between them. This CDR3 is built from 16 residues. From germline, CDR1 is SGHNT and CDR2 YENEEA. The CDR3 protein is CASSLEGAGASVKLFF. CDR3 DNA sequence: TGTGCCAGCAGCTTAGAGGGAGCAGGGGCTTCGGTGAAACTGTTTTTT.

The chain links TRBV6-4 to TRBJ1-4; 7 bases are shared with TRBD1. CDR1 and CDR2 (germline): MRHNA, SNTAGT. The CDR3 runs to 14 residues. V was pared by 10 bases and J by 8 bases, with 13 bases of the junction left unmatched. CDR3 in amino acids: CATLPTGTGEKLFF. The DNA for the CDR3 is TGTGCCACCTTACCGACAGGGACTGGGGAAAAACTGTTTTTT.

V gene TRBV5-1 combines with J gene TRBJ2-5, with D maybe TRBD2 (7 bases). V was trimmed by 5 bases and J by 0 bases, leaving 11 bases between them. CDR1 and CDR2 (germline): SGHRS, YFSETQ. This CDR3 is built from 14 residues. CDR3 DNA: TGCGCCAGCAGAGGGGGGGAGAACCAAGAGACCCAGTACTTC. It specifies CASRGGENQETQYF.

This chain links TRBV7-6 with TRBJ1-1; weak D call: TRBD1 (5 bases). The CDR3 is 16 amino acids. V gave up 6 bases and J gave up 0 bases, with 17 bases separating them. Germline lookup yields CDR1 SGHVS and CDR2 FNYEAQ. CDR3 nucleotide sequence: TGTGCCAGCAGTCGATTCACCGGGACTATGAACACTGAAGCTTTCTTT. This sequence encodes CASSRFTGTMNTEAFF.

The V call is TRBV7-9, the J call TRBJ2-3; no firm D call. Per germline, CDR1 SEHNR and CDR2 FQNEAQ (reference sequence). Trimming left V 5 bases short and J 4 bases short, with 7 bases between. The CDR3 contains 12 residues. The CDR3 region has the DNA TGTGCCAGCAGCCAAACAGCAGATACGCAGTATTTT. Translation: CASSQTADTQYF.

The chain employs TRBV5-1 and TRBJ2-3; the D is unclear. V was cut by 1 base and J by 0 bases, with 15 bases left in between. Germline lookup yields CDR1 SGHRS and CDR2 YFSETQ. The CDR3 sequence is 17 residues long. This CDR3 reads CASSLYDWVGSTDTQYF. The CDR3 DNA follows: TGCGCCAGCAGCTTGTACGACTGGGTCGGTAGCACAGATACGCAGTATTTT.

The V and J genes are TRBV5-1 and TRBJ2-3; tentative D call: TRBD2 (5 bases). Germline values: CDR1 SGHRS, CDR2 YFSETQ. There are 15 residues in the CDR3. V was trimmed by 0 bases and J by 1 base, leaving 9 bases between them. CDR3 loop: CASSLVASRTDTQYF. CDR3 DNA sequence: TGCGCCAGCAGCTTGGTAGCGAGCCGCACAGATACGCAGTATTTT.

This clone was seen just once. The rearrangement uses TRBV5-1 and TRBJ2-7; 7 bases map to TRBD2. CDR3 length: 15 residues. Germline V gene sequence: CDR1 SGHRS, CDR2 YFSETQ. Trimming at V came to 0 bases and at J to 5 bases, leaving 8 bases not matched to a gene. The CDR3 region has the DNA TGCGCCAGCAGCTTGGATGGCGGGAGTATCGACGAGCAGTACTTC. Translated, it gives CASSLDGGSIDEQYF.

This chain links TRBV11-2 with TRBJ2-2; TRBD2 matches at 9 bases. The CDR3 covers 16 residues. The V and J ends lost 5 bases and 6 bases, in that order; junction bases with no gene match: 10. Germline CDR1 SGHAT, CDR2 FQNNGV. CDR3 in amino acids: CASSPIAGVVSGELFF. The CDR3 DNA follows: TGTGCCAGCAGCCCGATAGCGGGAGTTGTTTCCGGGGAGCTGTTTTTT.

This chain links TRBV28 with TRBJ2-5; TRBD2 matches 7 bases. The CDR3 has 15 amino acids. In germline, CDR1 is MDHEN, CDR2 SYDVKM. The trim removed 6 bases at V and 1 base at J, leaving 8 bases unmatched. This chain's CDR3 is CASRKPAGIQETQYF. In DNA form, the CDR3 reads TGTGCCAGCAGAAAACCAGCGGGGATCCAAGAGACCCAGTACTTC.

V is TRBV2 and J is TRBJ1-4; D is perhaps TRBD1 (6 bases). The CDR3 runs 17 residues. Germline values: CDR1 SNHLY, CDR2 FYNNEI. The V end lost 1 base, the J end lost 5 bases, and 17 bases lay between the germline ends. In nucleotides, the CDR3 is TGTGCCAGCAGTGAAGAAGCTACGGGGGGGCCGAATGAAAAACTGTTTTTT. The encoded protein is CASSEEATGGPNEKLFF.

This chain links TRBV27 with TRBJ2-7, with D possibly matching TRBD2 (6 bases). Germline V gene lookup returns CDR1 MNHEY and CDR2 SMNVEV (reference sequence). V was pared by 6 bases and J by 3 bases, with 9 bases between. The CDR3 is made up of 12 amino acids. Written as DNA, the CDR3 is TGTGCCAGCAGGGGACTTTACTACGAGCAGTACTTC. It encodes CASRGLYYEQYF.

The chain joins TRBV15 to TRBJ1-2; no definite D call. Trimming stripped 4 bases from V and 8 bases from J, with 8 bases between. The CDR3 has 11 residues. The germline V gene has CDR1 LNHNV and CDR2 YYDKDF (reference sequence). The CDR3 nucleotides are TGTGCCACCAGCAACGGGAGGGGCTACACCTTC. Protein sequence: CATSNGRGYTF. The full variable domain, completed using reference TRBV15 and TRBJ1-2, is DAMVIQNPRYQVTQFGKPVTLSCSQTLNHNVMYWYQQKSSQAPKLLFHYYDKDFNNEADTPDNFQSRRPNTSFCFLDIRSPGLGDTAMYLCATSNGRGYTFGSGTRLTVV.

V is TRBV7-2 and J is TRBJ1-2; tentatively, D is TRBD1 (6 bases). The CDR3 totals 15 residues. The germline V gene has CDR1 SGHTA and CDR2 FQGNSA. The germline V and J ends were trimmed by 1 base and 3 bases, with 12 bases remaining between them. The CDR3 DNA sequence: TGTGCCAGCAGCTTAGAAGACAGGACTTACTATGGCTACACCTTC. Its translation: CASSLEDRTYYGYTF.

This clone was detected a few times. The V call is TRBV10-3, the J call TRBJ1-2; TRBD1 matches at 8 bases. Germline V lookup: CDR1 ENHRY, CDR2 SYGVKD. The V gene end was trimmed by 0 bases and the J gene end by 2 bases; junction bases not matched to a gene: 2. This CDR3 has 15 residues. The DNA for the CDR3 is TGTGCCATCAGTGAGTCGGACAGGGTAAACTATGGCTACACCTTC. Its protein product is CAISESDRVNYGYTF.

The chain recombines TRBV7-9 with TRBJ2-3; D not certain. V gave up 0 bases and J gave up 14 bases, with 15 bases separating them. From germline, CDR1 is SEHNR and CDR2 FQNEAQ (reference sequence). This CDR3 has 13 residues. The CDR3 DNA is TGTGCCAGCAGCTTAGCGTGGGCCCACGTTGGGTATTTT. Translated: CASSLAWAHVGYF.

The gene calls are TRBV2 and TRBJ1-2, with TRBD1 identical over 7 bases. CDR3 length: 13 residues. CDR1 and CDR2 (germline): SNHLY, FYNNEI. V was pared by 5 bases and J by 2 bases, with 2 bases of the junction left unmatched. The chain's CDR3 is CASSQQGNYGYTF. The CDR3 DNA reads as TGTGCCAGCAGTCAACAGGGGAACTATGGCTACACCTTC.

This clone was detected a few times. The gene calls are TRBV14 and TRBJ1-6; possibly TRBD1 for D (5 bases). The germline V gene encodes CDR1 SGHDN and CDR2 FVKESK. The length of the CDR3 is 20 residues. Trimming shortened V by 3 bases and J by 9 bases, and 30 bases separated the two germline ends. In nucleotides, the CDR3 is TGTGCCAGCAGCCATTTTATTGTGTTCAAACGGGGCCTCTTGATTTCACCCCTCCACTTT. Residues: CASSHFIVFKRGLLISPLHF.

This CDR3 is CASSYQGGTEAFF. CDR3 DNA sequence: TGTGCCAGCAGCTACCAGGGGGGCACTGAAGCTTTCTTT. The chain has TRBV7-9 and TRBJ1-1, with 7 bases matching TRBD1. This CDR3 contains 13 residues. Unmatched junction bases numbered 3, after V lost 4 bases and J lost 4 bases. The germline CDR1 and CDR2 sequences are SEHNR and FQNEAQ (reference sequence).

This clone has a handful of counts. The J gene is TRBJ1-1, the V gene TRBV30; D is undetermined. Germline V gene data show CDR1 as GTSNPN and CDR2 as SVGIG (reference sequence). Deletions cut 3 bases from V and 6 bases from J, with 14 bases between. This CDR3 comprises 13 residues. In DNA, the CDR3 is TGTGCCTGGAGCGATACTGAATTCGCTGAAGCTTTCTTT. Encoded protein: CAWSDTEFAEAFF.

This sequence joins TRBV6-5 and TRBJ1-1; D remains ambiguous. Germline CDR1 and CDR2: MNHEY and SVGAGI. The CDR3 has 12 residues. V lost 6 bases and J 7 bases, leaving 12 bases between the germline ends. The DNA for the CDR3 is TGTGCCAGCAGGAAGAGGGAGGGTGAAGCTTTCTTT. It is translated as CASRKREGEAFF.

This clone was observed a handful of times. This chain links TRBV5-6 with TRBJ1-6, with a tentative D call TRBD1 (6 bases). The germline V and J ends were trimmed by 4 bases and 10 bases, with 12 bases remaining between them. From germline, CDR1 is SGHDT and CDR2 YYEEEE. This CDR3 has 13 residues. CDR3 residues: CASSHSGASPLHF. In nucleotides, the CDR3 is TGTGCCAGCAGCCACTCAGGGGCCTCACCCCTCCACTTT. Looking up the rest from reference TRBV5-6 and TRBJ1-6 gives the full variable domain: DAGVTQSPTHLIKTRGQQVTLRCSPKSGHDTVSWYQQALGQGPQFIFQYYEEEERQRGNFPDRFSGHQFPNYSSELNVNALLLGDSALYLCASSHSGASPLHFGNGTRLTVT.